The sequence of this T cell receptor beta chain was determined in a study of T cell repertoires in cytomegalovirus infection. Study as a whole: Public TCR beta signatures indicated both CMV infection and matching HLA type. Regarding the study as a whole: Public TCR beta family frequency separated CMV-and-HLA carriers, including in an independent cohort. Predominance within the ex vivo response was attributable to HLA-C-restricted CMV-specific TCR beta clonotypes.

TCRdb used MiXCR to reprocess the reads, holding one entry per CDR3 protein. The table records under 350,000 distinct CDR3 sequences, roughly 9.5% of them present only once. From germline, CDR1 is SQVTM and CDR2 ANQGSEA. Trimming took 4 bases from V and 7 from J, leaving 8 bases between them. The CDR3 is 10 amino acids. This clonotype was seen a handful of times. What it recognizes is unknown. This rearrangement joins TRBV29-1 to TRBJ2-7; D is ambiguous. Sequenced: PBMCs. The clonotype originates from a human donor in good health (CMV status not recorded). Some clones in this sample may be carry-over from other donors' samples. CDR3 residues: CSVAGPEQYF. CDR3 sequence (DNA): TGCAGCGTTGCCGGACCTGAGCAGTACTTC.